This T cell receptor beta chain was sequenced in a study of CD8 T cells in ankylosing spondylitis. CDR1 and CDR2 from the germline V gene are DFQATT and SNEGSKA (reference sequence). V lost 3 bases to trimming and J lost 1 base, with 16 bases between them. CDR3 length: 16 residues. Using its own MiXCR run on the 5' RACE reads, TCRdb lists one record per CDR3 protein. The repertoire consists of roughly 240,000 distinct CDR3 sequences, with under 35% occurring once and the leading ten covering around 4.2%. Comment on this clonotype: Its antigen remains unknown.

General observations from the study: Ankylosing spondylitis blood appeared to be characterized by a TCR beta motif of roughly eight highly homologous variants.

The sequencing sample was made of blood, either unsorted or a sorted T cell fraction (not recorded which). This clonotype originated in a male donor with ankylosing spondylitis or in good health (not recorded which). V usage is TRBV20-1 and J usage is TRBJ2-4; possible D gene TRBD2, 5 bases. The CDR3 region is CSASDPGSGAKNIQYF. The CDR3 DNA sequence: TGCAGTGCTAGTGACCCCGGGTCGGGGGCCAAAAACATTCAGTACTTC.